What follows are 16 T cell receptor beta chains derived from one specimen sequenced in a study of T-cell memory formation after mild COVID-19. TCRdb processed the 5' RACE reads anew with MiXCR; each CDR3 protein has one entry. This sample yields hundreds of thousands of distinct CDR3 sequences, of which roughly 21% are seen a single time; roughly an eighth belongs to the top ten. The sequenced material came from PBMCs or a T cell subset sorted from them (not recorded which). The source is an adult woman who had mild COVID-19 (a few samples of this study predate the infection). Cell type and time point are not known.

This clonotype showed up just a few times. The chain employs TRBV7-9 and TRBJ2-1; maybe TRBD1 (5 bases). Between the trimmed V and J ends, which lost 7 bases and 9 bases, there was a span of 13 bases. CDR3 length equals 12 residues. Germline CDR1 reads SEHNR; CDR2 reads FQNEAQ (reference sequence). CDR3 coding DNA: TGTGCCAGCACCCCGCCAGGGTTTGAGCAGTTCTTC. This sequence encodes CASTPPGFEQFF.

This clonotype appeared a few times. The rearrangement uses TRBV4-1 and TRBJ2-5; no clear D gene. This CDR3 spans 13 amino acids. Germline assignment: CDR1 MGHRA and CDR2 YSYEKL. With 0 bases removed from V and 5 bases from J, the gap between germline ends came to 7 bases. CDR3 coding DNA: TGCGCCAGCAGCCAAGATTCCGGGGAGACCCAGTACTTC. It yields the protein CASSQDSGETQYF.

The chain combines TRBV24-1 with TRBJ2-1; TRBD1 or TRBD2 may be the D gene (5 bases each). This CDR3 has 16 amino acids. Germline values: CDR1 KGHDR, CDR2 SFDVKD. Trimming removed 4 bases from V and 1 base from J, with 13 bases in between. The CDR3 is CATSDSGPLSYNEQFF. In DNA form, the CDR3 reads TGTGCCACCAGTGACTCGGGGCCACTTTCCTACAATGAGCAGTTCTTC.

This rearrangement joins TRBV7-8 to TRBJ1-6; TRBD1 might be the D (6 bases). Germline V gives CDR1 SGHVS, CDR2 FQNEAQ. V lost 0 bases, J lost 10 bases, and 16 bases lay in between. This CDR3 has 16 amino acids. CDR3 nucleotide sequence: TGTGCCAGCAGCTTAGCTGTGGGGGCCAGGGCATCACCCCTCCACTTT. Translation gives CASSLAVGARASPLHF.

This clonotype was found a few times. The chain links TRBV6-2 or TRBV6-3 to TRBJ2-2, with D uncertain. Germline CDR1 reads MNHEY; CDR2 reads SVGEGT. The CDR3 length is 12 residues. Trimming left V 8 bases short and J 6 bases short, with 10 bases between. CDR3 DNA sequence: TGTGCCAGCTACGTAGACGCCGGGGAGCTGTTTTTT. This sequence encodes CASYVDAGELFF.

The chain carries TRBV2 and TRBJ1-1, with D unresolved. CDR3 size: 13 residues. With 6 bases removed from V and 1 base from J, the gap between germline ends came to 9 bases. CDR1 is SNHLY, CDR2 FYNNEI, per germline. Written as DNA, the CDR3 is TGTGCCAGCAGGGTCATCGGGAACACTGAAGCTTTCTTT. Translating gives CASRVIGNTEAFF.

This chain links TRBV30 with TRBJ1-2; 12 nucleotides agree with TRBD1. With V trimmed by 4 bases and J by 4 bases, 4 bases remained unmatched. CDR3 length: 14 residues. Germline V gene sequence: CDR1 GTSNPN, CDR2 SVGIG (reference sequence). This CDR3 reads CAWTPGQGAYGYTF. The CDR3 DNA is TGTGCCTGGACCCCGGGACAGGGGGCCTATGGCTACACCTTC.

This clonotype was counted between two and nine times. The J gene is TRBJ2-7, the V gene TRBV15; 10 bases are shared with TRBD1. This CDR3 spans 15 amino acids. The V and J ends lost 2 bases and 2 bases, in that order; junction bases with no gene match: 3. Germline lookup yields CDR1 LNHNV and CDR2 YYDKDF (reference sequence). The DNA of the CDR3 is TGTGCCACCAGCAGACCGGACAGGGGGGCCTACGAGCAGTACTTC. Protein: CATSRPDRGAYEQYF.

A few counts support this clonotype. The chain is built from TRBV7-8 and TRBJ2-2; a weak D match, TRBD2 (6 bases). Germline CDR1 reads SGHVS; CDR2 reads FQNEAQ. The CDR3 consists of 16 residues. V was clipped by 6 bases and J by 4 bases, with 18 bases between them. CDR3 amino acids: CASRLSGFSVTGELFF. The CDR3 DNA follows: TGTGCCAGCAGATTAAGCGGGTTTTCAGTCACCGGGGAGCTGTTTTTT.

There are a few counts of this clonotype. This rearrangement joins TRBV4-2 to TRBJ1-2; D is perhaps TRBD1 (6 bases). Deletions cut 0 bases from V and 3 bases from J, with 11 bases between. The CDR3 has 15 amino acids. CDR1 and CDR2 from the germline V gene are LGHNA and YNFKEQ. CDR3 sequence: CASSQDQQGHYGYTF. Here the CDR3 DNA reads TGTGCCAGCAGCCAAGATCAACAGGGCCACTATGGCTACACCTTC.

This chain links TRBV2 with TRBJ1-5, with D tentatively TRBD1 (6 bases). Germline values: CDR1 SNHLY, CDR2 FYNNEI. V was cut by 6 bases and J by 3 bases, with 15 bases left in between. The CDR3 sequence is 15 residues long. The CDR3 protein is CASRIQGQINQPQHF. CDR3 in DNA: TGTGCCAGCAGAATTCAGGGACAAATCAATCAGCCCCAGCATTTT.

This clonotype was counted a few times. The rearrangement joins TRBV7-9 to TRBJ2-1; D possibly corresponds to TRBD1 (5 bases). V dropped 5 bases and J dropped 6 bases, with 17 bases sitting between them. Germline V CDR1 and CDR2: SEHNR, FQNEAQ (reference sequence). This CDR3 comprises 15 residues. The CDR3 coding sequence is TGTGCCAGCAGCGCATTATGGGGCCAGGGCAATGAGCAGTTCTTC. Encoded protein: CASSALWGQGNEQFF.

The CDR3 DNA follows: TGTGCCAGCAGTTATTCTACTACAGGGGCTGAACAGGATAACACTGAAGCTTTCTTT. This translates into CASSYSTTGAEQDNTEAFF. This chain links TRBV6-2 or TRBV6-3 with TRBJ1-1; 7 bases are shared with TRBD1. Looked up from germline, CDR1 is MNHEY and CDR2 is SVGEGT. The CDR3 has 19 residues. The junction had 18 bases not matched to a gene; V was cut back by 3 bases and J by 2 bases.

There are a few counts of this clonotype. This rearrangement joins TRBV10-3 to TRBJ1-5; D remains ambiguous. CDR1 is ENHRY, CDR2 SYGVKD, per germline. Trimming cost V 2 bases and J 5 bases, with 7 bases left between them. The CDR3 is made up of 13 amino acids. CDR3 amino acids: CAISEGIYQPQHF. CDR3 bases: TGTGCCATCAGTGAGGGGATCTATCAGCCCCAGCATTTT.

V usage is TRBV14 and J usage is TRBJ2-3; no reliable D call. V gave up 1 base and J gave up 0 bases, with 8 bases separating them. CDR1 is SGHDN, CDR2 FVKESK, per germline. The CDR3 is 15 amino acids. DNA of the CDR3: TGTGCCAGCAGCCAAGGCAGTACTAGCACAGATACGCAGTATTTT. Protein sequence: CASSQGSTSTDTQYF.

This clonotype was observed many times. The J gene is TRBJ2-2, the V gene TRBV15; TRBD2 matches at 9 bases. Trimming at V came to 3 bases and at J to 7 bases, leaving 12 bases not matched to a gene. This CDR3 is 17 amino acids long. Germline V gene sequence: CDR1 LNHNV, CDR2 YYDKDF (reference sequence). The CDR3 is CATSSSGGVFFSGELFF. The CDR3 DNA reads as TGTGCCACCAGCAGTAGCGGGGGCGTTTTTTTTAGCGGGGAGCTGTTTTTT.